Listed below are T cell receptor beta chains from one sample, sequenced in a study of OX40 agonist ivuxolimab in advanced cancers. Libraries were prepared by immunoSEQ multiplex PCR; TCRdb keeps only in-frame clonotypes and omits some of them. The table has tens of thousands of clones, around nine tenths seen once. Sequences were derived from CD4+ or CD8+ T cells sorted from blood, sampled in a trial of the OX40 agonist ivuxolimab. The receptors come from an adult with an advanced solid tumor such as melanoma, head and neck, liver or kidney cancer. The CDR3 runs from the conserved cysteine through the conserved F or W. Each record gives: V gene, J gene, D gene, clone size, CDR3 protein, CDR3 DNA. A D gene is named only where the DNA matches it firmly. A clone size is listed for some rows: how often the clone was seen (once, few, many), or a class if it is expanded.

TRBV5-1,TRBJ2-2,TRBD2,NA,CASSLRSRASGGPGELFF,TGCGCCAGCAGCTTGAGGTCCCGGGCTAGCGGGGGCCCCGGGGAGCTGTTTTTT
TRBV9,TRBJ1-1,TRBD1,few,CASSTQGGGTEAFF,TGTGCCAGCAGCACACAGGGGGGAGGTACTGAAGCTTTCTTT
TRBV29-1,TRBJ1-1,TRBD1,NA,CSVFGQGVGMSFF,TGCAGCGTTTTTGGCCAGGGGGTAGGTATGTCTTTCTTT
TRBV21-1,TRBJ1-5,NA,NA,CASSGLERSNQPQHF,TGTGCCAGCAGCGGACTGGAGAGGAGCAATCAGCCCCAGCATTTT
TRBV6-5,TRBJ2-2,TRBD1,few,CASSGDRGGSGELFF,TGTGCCAGCAGTGGGGACAGGGGAGGATCCGGGGAGCTGTTTTTT
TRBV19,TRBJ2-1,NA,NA,CASRDSVGVEQFF,TGTGCCAGTAGGGACTCCGTTGGGGTGGAGCAGTTCTTC
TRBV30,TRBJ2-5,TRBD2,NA,CAWSGGETQYF,TGTGCCTGGAGCGGGGGGGAGACCCAGTACTTC
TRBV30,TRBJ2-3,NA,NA,CAWSRRGRTDTQYF,TGTGCCTGGAGTCGGAGGGGACGCACAGATACGCAGTATTTT
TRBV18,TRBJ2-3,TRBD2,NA,CASSISGGASTDTQYF,TGTGCCAGCTCAATTTCCGGGGGGGCTAGCACAGATACGCAGTATTTT
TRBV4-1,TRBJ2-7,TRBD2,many,CASSQEGAGGIHEQYF,TGCGCCAGCAGCCAAGAAGGAGCGGGAGGGATCCACGAGCAGTACTTC
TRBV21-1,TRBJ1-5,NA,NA,CASSKGGAGGRNQPQHF,TGTGCCAGCAGCAAAGGAGGGGCAGGGGGGCGCAATCAGCCCCAGCATTTT
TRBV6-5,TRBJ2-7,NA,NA,CASTDFLGSEQYF,TGTGCCAGCACCGACTTCTTGGGCTCCGAGCAGTACTTC
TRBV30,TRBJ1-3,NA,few,CASPGAGGNTIYF,TGTGCCTCTCCGGGGGCAGGTGGAAACACCATATATTTT
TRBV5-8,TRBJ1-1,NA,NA,CASSSRGGYTEAFF,TGTGCCAGCAGCTCTCGTGGGGGGTACACTGAAGCTTTCTTT
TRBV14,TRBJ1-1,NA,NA,CASSQDLNRVNTEAFF,TGTGCCAGCAGCCAAGATTTAAACAGGGTGAACACTGAAGCTTTCTTT
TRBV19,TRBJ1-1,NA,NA,CASSSTPIAEAFF,TGTGCCAGTAGTTCGACCCCTATAGCTGAAGCTTTCTTT
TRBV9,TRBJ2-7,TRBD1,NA,CASSTTGTGSYEQYF,TGTGCCAGCAGCACAACCGGGACAGGGTCCTACGAGCAGTACTTC
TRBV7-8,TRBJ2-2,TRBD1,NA,CASSSSPRTGDTGELFF,TGTGCCAGCAGCAGCTCGCCGAGGACAGGGGACACCGGGGAGCTGTTTTTT
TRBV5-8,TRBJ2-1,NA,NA,CASSLGDSRAYNEQFF,TGTGCCAGCAGCTTGGGGGATAGCAGGGCTTACAATGAGCAGTTCTTC
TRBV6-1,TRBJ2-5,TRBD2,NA,CASSKGLAGGIQETQYF,TGTGCCAGCAGTAAAGGACTAGCGGGGGGCATCCAAGAGACCCAGTACTTC
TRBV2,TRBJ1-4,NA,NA,CASSGGARGWTNEKLFF,TGTGCCAGCAGTGGTGGAGCGAGGGGCTGGACTAATGAAAAACTGTTTTTT
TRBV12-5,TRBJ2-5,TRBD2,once,CASGLGLAGNQETQYF,TGTGCTAGTGGTTTGGGACTAGCGGGGAACCAAGAGACCCAGTACTTC
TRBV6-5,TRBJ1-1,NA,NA,CASQENTEAFF,TGTGCCAGCCAGGAGAACACTGAAGCTTTCTTT
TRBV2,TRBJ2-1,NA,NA,CASALPSANEQFF,TGTGCCAGCGCACTCCCATCAGCCAATGAGCAGTTCTTC
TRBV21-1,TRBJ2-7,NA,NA,CASSNDGTSSGGSYEQYF,TGTGCCAGCAGCAACGACGGGACCTCCTCTGGGGGCTCCTACGAGCAGTACTTC
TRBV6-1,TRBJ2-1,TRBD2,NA,CASSDLGAGFYNEQFF,TGTGCCAGCAGTGACCTAGGAGCGGGATTCTACAATGAGCAGTTCTTC
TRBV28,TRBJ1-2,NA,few,CASSLNRAYGYTF,TGTGCCAGCAGTTTAAACAGGGCCTATGGCTACACCTTC
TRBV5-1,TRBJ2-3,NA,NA,CASRSGSTDTQYF,TGCGCCAGCAGGTCGGGTAGCACAGATACGCAGTATTTT
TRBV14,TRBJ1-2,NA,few,CASSSLSRPGTQFGYTF,TGTGCCAGCAGCTCACTATCCCGACCCGGGACCCAGTTCGGCTACACCTTC
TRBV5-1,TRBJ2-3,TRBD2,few,CASRGLSTDTQYF,TGCGCCAGCAGGGGACTATCCACAGATACGCAGTATTTT
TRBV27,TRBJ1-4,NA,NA,CASSPRQATNEKLFF,TGTGCCAGCAGTCCAAGACAAGCAACTAATGAAAAACTGTTTTTT
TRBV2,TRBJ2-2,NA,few,CASGWETGELFF,TGTGCCAGCGGGTGGGAGACCGGGGAGCTGTTTTTT
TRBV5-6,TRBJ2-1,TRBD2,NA,CASSSRTSGRAYNEQFF,TGTGCCAGCAGCTCCAGGACTAGCGGGAGGGCCTACAATGAGCAGTTCTTC
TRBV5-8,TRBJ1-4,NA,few,CASSLGPRFGEKLFF,TGTGCCAGCAGCTTGGGGCCCAGGTTCGGGGAAAAACTGTTTTTT
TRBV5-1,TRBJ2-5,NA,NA,CASSLTRAQTQYF,TGCGCCAGCAGCTTAACTAGGGCCCAGACCCAGTACTTC
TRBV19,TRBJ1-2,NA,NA,CASSPGIGNYGYTF,TGTGCCAGTAGTCCTGGTATAGGGAACTATGGCTACACCTTC
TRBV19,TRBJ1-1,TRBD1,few,CASSSQGAGTEAFF,TGTGCCAGTTCGAGTCAGGGGGCCGGCACTGAAGCTTTCTTT
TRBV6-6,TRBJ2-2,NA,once,CASGRSEARGPGELFF,TGTGCCAGCGGGCGGAGCGAGGCCAGGGGCCCCGGGGAGCTGTTTTTT
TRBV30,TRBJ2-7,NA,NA,CAWRSGLTAGEQYF,TGTGCCTGGAGGTCCGGCCTAACCGCGGGCGAGCAGTACTTC
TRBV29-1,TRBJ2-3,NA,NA,CSVLSDTQYF,TGCAGCGTTTTATCAGATACGCAGTATTTT
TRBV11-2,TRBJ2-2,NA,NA,CASSLSLAGTGELFF,TGTGCCAGCAGCTTATCGCTCGCAGGTACCGGGGAGCTGTTTTTT
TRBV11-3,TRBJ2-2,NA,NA,CASSGALSTGELFF,TGTGCCAGCTCCGGGGCCCTCAGCACCGGGGAGCTGTTTTTT
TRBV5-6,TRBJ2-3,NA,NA,CASSRLEPPWQYF,TGTGCCAGCTCACGACTAGAGCCCCCCTGGCAGTATTTT
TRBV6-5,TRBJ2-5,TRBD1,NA,CASTMRTGYRETQYF,TGTGCCAGCACCATGAGGACAGGGTATCGAGAGACCCAGTACTTC
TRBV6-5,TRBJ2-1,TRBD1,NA,CASSYRAGTGVGEQFF,TGTGCCAGCAGTTACCGCGCCGGGACAGGGGTCGGTGAGCAGTTCTTC
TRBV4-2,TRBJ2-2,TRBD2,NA,CASSQEKWASGVLNTGELFF,TGTGCCAGCAGCCAAGAAAAGTGGGCTAGCGGGGTGCTGAACACCGGGGAGCTGTTTTTT
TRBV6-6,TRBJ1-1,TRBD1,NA,CASSRLQGMNTEAFF,TGTGCCAGCAGTCGGCTACAGGGGATGAACACTGAAGCTTTCTTT
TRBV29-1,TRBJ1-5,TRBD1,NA,CSVVGSGGNQPQHF,TGCAGCGTTGTAGGGTCAGGGGGAAATCAGCCCCAGCATTTT
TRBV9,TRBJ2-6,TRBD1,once,CASSVQGALGANVLTF,TGTGCCAGCAGCGTTCAGGGGGCGCTTGGGGCCAACGTCCTGACTTTC
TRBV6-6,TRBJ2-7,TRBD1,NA,CASTPRAGTATYEQYF,TGTGCCAGCACTCCCCGGGCCGGGACAGCCACCTACGAGCAGTACTTC
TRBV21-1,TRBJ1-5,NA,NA,CASDRQVDHQPQHF,TGTGCCAGTGACCGACAGGTGGACCATCAGCCCCAGCATTTT